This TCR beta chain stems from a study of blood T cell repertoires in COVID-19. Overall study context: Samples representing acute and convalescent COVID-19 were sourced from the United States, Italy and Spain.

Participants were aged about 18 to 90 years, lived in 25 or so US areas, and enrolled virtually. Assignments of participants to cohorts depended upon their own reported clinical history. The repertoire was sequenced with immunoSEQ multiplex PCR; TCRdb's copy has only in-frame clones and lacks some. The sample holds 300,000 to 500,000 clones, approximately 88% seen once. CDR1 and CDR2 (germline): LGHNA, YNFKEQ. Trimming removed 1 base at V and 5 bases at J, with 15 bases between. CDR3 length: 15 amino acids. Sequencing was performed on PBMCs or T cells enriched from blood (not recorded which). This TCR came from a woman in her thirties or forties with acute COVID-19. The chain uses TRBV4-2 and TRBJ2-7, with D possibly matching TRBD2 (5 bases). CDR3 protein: CASSQGSAGFDEQYF. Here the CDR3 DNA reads TGTGCCAGCAGCCAAGGATCCGCGGGTTTCGACGAGCAGTACTTC.